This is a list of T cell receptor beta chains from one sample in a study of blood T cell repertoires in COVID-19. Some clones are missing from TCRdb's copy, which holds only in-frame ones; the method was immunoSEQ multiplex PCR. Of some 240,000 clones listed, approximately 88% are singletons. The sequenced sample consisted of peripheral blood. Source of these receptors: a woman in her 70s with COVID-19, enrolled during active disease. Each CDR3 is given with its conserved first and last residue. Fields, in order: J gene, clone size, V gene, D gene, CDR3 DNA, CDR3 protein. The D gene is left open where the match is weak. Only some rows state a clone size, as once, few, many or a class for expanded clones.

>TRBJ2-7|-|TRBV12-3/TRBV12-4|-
TGTGCCAGCACCAGCGTCTACGAGCAGTACTTC
CASTSVYEQYF
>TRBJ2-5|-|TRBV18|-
TGTGCCAGCTCACCACGTCTGGGTAGCGAGACCCAGTACTTC
CASSPRLGSETQYF
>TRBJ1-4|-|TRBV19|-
TGTGCCAGTAGCTACAGGTCAACTAATGAAAAACTGTTTTTT
CASSYRSTNEKLFF
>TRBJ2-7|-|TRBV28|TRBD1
TGTGCCAGCAGTAAGGGGGGACAGGGAGATTACGAGCAGTACTTC
CASSKGGQGDYEQYF
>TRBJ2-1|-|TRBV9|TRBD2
TGTGCCAGCAGCGTAGGTCTAGCGGGAGAGTCCTCCTACAATGAGCAGTTCTTC
CASSVGLAGESSYNEQFF
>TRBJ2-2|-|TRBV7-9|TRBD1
TGTGCCAGCAGCTTACGAGGGGGCGGCACCGGGGAGCTGTTTTTT
CASSLRGGGTGELFF
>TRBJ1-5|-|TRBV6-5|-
TGTGCCAGCAGTTCCGGACAGAGAAATCAGCCCCAGCATTTT
CASSSGQRNQPQHF
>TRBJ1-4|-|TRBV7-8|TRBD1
TGTGCCAGCAGCAGACAGGGGGGAAATGAAAAACTGTTTTTT
CASSRQGGNEKLFF
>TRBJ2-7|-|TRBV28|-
TGTGCCAGCAGTTTTGCGGGGGCCACCTACGAGCAGTACTTC
CASSFAGATYEQYF
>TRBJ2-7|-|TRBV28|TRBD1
TGTGCCAGCACCAAGACAGGGCTATCCTACGAGCAGTACTTC
CASTKTGLSYEQYF
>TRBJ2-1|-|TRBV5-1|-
TGCGCCAGCAGCCAGGGATATCTCTATGAGCAGTTCTTC
CASSQGYLYEQFF
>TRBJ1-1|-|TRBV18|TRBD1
TGTGCCAGCTCACCCTGGGAGAGACAGGGCAGAGTCACTGAAGCTTTCTTT
CASSPWERQGRVTEAFF
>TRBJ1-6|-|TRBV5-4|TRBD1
TGTGCCAGCAGCCGACAGGGGGAAGGATCACCCCTCCACTTT
CASSRQGEGSPLHF
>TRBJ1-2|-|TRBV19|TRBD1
TGTGCCAGTAGAGATGGACAGGGGGCATGGGGCTACACCTTC
CASRDGQGAWGYTF
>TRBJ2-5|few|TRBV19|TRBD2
TGTGCCAGTAGTACCCACTCCTCCGGGACTAGCCAAGAGACCCAGTACTTC
CASSTHSSGTSQETQYF
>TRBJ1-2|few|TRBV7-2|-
TGTGCCAGCAGCTTAGCTCAAATGGGCTACACCTTC
CASSLAQMGYTF
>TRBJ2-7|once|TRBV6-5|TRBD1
TGTGCCAGCAGCCGACAGGGGTTCTCCTACGAGCAGTACTTC
CASSRQGFSYEQYF
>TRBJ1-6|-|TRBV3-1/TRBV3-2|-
TGTGCCAGCAGCCAAGGCATAACCAGAAATTCACCCCTCCACTTT
CASSQGITRNSPLHF
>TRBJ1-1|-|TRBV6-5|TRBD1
TGTGCCAGCAGTCGACAGGGAAATGAAGCTTTCTTT
CASSRQGNEAFF
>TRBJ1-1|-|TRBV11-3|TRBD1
TGTGCCAGCAGCTTGCAGGGGGTTGAAGCTTTCTTT
CASSLQGVEAFF
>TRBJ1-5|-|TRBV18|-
TGTGCCAGCTCACCGCAGGGGAGCAATCAGCCCCAGCATTTT
CASSPQGSNQPQHF
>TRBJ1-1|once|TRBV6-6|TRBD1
TGTGCCAGCAGCCTTCGACAGGGCGCTATGAACACTGAAGCTTTCTTT
CASSLRQGAMNTEAFF
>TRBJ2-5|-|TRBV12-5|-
TGTGCTAGTGGTTTGGGACAGGCGGACCAAGAGACCCAGTACTTC
CASGLGQADQETQYF
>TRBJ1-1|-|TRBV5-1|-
TGCGCCAGCAGCCCGACAATGGCGAGGGTCGGCACTGAAGCTTTCTTT
CASSPTMARVGTEAFF
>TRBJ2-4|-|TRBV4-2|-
TGTGCCAGCAGCCAAGTTTCGCAGGGGTTCTCAATTCAGTACTTC
CASSQVSQGFSIQYF
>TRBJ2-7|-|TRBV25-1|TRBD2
TGTGCCAGCGGTATCGCCGGGACTAGCTACGAGCAGTACTTC
CASGIAGTSYEQYF
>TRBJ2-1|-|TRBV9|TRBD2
TGTGCCAGCAGCACCCCGAAGCGGGAGGGCTACAATGAGCAGTTCTTC
CASSTPKREGYNEQFF
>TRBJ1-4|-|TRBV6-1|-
TGTGCCAGCAGTGAAGTAGCTTACGGTAATGAAAAACTGTTTTTT
CASSEVAYGNEKLFF
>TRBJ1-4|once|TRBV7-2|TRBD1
TGTGCCAGCAGCCCGGGACAGGGAAGAAGTGAAAAACTGTTTTTT
CASSPGQGRSEKLFF
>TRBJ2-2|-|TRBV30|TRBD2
TGTGCCTGGAGTGTACTCGCTAGCGGGAGGACCACATCCACTCATGGCGGGGAGCTGTTTTTT
CAWSVLASGRTTSTHGGELFF
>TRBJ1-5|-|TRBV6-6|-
TGTGCCAGCAGTTACGACAGGACAAATAGCAATCAGCCCCAGCATTTT
CASSYDRTNSNQPQHF
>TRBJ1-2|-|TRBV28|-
TGTGCCAGCAATCCGGACAGCTATGGCTACACCTTC
CASNPDSYGYTF
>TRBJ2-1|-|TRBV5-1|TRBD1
TGCGCCAGCAGCTTGGAGGGGACAGGGGTTCAGTTCTTC
CASSLEGTGVQFF